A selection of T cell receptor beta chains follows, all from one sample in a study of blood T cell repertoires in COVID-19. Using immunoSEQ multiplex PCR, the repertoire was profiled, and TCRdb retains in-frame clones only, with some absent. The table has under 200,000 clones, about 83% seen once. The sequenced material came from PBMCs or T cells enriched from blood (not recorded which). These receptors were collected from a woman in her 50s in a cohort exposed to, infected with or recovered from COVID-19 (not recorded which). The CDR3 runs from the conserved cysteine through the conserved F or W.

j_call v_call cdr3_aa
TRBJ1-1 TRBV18 CASSLAGGESTEAFF
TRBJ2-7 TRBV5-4 CASSPRGQGSSYEQYF
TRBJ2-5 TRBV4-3 CASSQDRAGGWETQYF
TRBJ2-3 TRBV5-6 CASSLDPYSNTQYF
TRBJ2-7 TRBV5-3 CARSLVKPTLCYEQYF
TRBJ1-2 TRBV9 CASSVDGNYGYTF
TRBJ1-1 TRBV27 CASRKDRAGDEDTEAFF
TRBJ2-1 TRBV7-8 CASSLAVNLAGGRMDNEQFF
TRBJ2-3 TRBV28 CASKEAGTGSDTQYF
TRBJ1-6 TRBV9 CASSARESYNSPLHF
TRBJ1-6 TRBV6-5 CASSPTRSGSPLHF
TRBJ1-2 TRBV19 CASQDDGTGVYGYTF
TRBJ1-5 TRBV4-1 CASSQVSRGPADQPQHF
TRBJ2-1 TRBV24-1 CATSDSDRGNEQFF
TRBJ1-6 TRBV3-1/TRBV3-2 CASSERGAVNSPLHF
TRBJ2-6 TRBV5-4 CASSFDTSTGANVLTF
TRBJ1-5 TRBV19 CASSTDRGGQPQHF
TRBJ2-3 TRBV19 CASRASGNTDTQYF
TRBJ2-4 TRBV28 CASSLEQNIQYF
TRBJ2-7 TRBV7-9 CASSPRGQGDKYF
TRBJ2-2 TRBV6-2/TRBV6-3 CASSYLAGVNTGELFF
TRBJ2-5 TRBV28 CASSFQRGRGETQYF
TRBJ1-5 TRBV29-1 CSVASEGSNQPQHF
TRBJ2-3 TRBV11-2 CASSFGTSGSGLADTQYF
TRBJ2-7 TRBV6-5 CASSSRDRGLYEQYF
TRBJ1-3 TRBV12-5 CASGLGGLSGNTIYF
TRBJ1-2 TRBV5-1 CASSLALDSPSGYTF
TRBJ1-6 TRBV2 CASREQDFYNSPLHF
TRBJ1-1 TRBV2 CASSELGRKAEAFF
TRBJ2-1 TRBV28 CASTQAGGPADEQFF
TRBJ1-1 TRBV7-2 CASSPDRDRPWAFF
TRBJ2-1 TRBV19 CASQTSGRYNEQFF
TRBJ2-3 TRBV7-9 CASSLTRAGGTDTQYF
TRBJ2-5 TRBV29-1 CSVGVMGSETQYF
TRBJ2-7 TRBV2 CASAQGSAYEQYF
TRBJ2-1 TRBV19 CASSVDRELDEQFF
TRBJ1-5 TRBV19 CASREGASYQPQHF
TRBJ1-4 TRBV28 CASSPSSATNEKLFF
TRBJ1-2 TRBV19 CASNQQNTNYGYTF
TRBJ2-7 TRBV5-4 CASHAKPGQDYEQYF
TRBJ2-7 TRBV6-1 CASSVNDGTGSYYEQYF
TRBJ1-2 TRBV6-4 CASRREPGTDYGYTF
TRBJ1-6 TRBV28 CASQGLTGASPLHF
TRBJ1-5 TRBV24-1 CATSGPGQSNQPQHF
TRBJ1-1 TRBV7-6 CASSLGGNMNTEAFF
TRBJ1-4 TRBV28 CASSLSGVEKLFF
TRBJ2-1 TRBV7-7 CASSLGVGGFNEQFF
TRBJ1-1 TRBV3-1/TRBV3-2 CASSPSGWRNTEAFF
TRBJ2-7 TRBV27 CASSRRLVAHYEQYF
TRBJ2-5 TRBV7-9 CASSSGTSGTKETQYF
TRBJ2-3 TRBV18 CASSPSRGTDTQYF
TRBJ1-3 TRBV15 CATSRELYSGNTIYF
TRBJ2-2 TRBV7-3 CASSLNGGADTGELFF